This note documents a single T cell receptor beta chain sequence. RNA in amounts of roughly 0.5 to 1 ug was reverse transcribed with random hexamers. TCRdb re-called the immunoSEQ multiplex PCR reads with MiXCR, one entry per CDR3 protein. The table includes roughly 200,000 distinct CDR3 sequences, around 93% detected once. The data stem from a study of CD8 T cells in Susac syndrome. This clonotype originated in a human donor with multiple sclerosis. Material for sequencing was CD4+ T cells from PBMCs.

The CDR3, as DNA: TGTGCCAGCAGAAGAGACGTGAACACTGAAGCTTTCTTT. Translation gives CASRRDVNTEAFF. This chain connects TRBV6-4 to TRBJ1-1, with no clear D. CDR3 length: 13 amino acids. In germline, CDR1 is MRHNA, CDR2 SNTAGT. Trimming shortened V by 6 bases and J by 0 bases, and 8 bases separated the two germline ends.